These 8 T cell receptor beta chains share one sample of origin, sequenced in a study of cytomegalovirus exposure and HLA in healthy donors. The primer mix had 60 Vbeta and 13 Jbeta primers. Here immunoSEQ multiplex PCR was the method, and the copy in TCRdb shows in-frame clones only, minus some. The sample yields roughly 96,000 clones, around 79% seen once. Sequenced material: PBMCs. These receptors came from a female donor in good health and CMV-seropositive.

In its sample, this clone was seen a few times. This sequence joins TRBV6-5 and TRBJ1-3, with TRBD1 identical over 9 bases. Germline V CDR1 and CDR2: MNHEY, SVGAGI. The CDR3 contains 14 residues. V lost 4 bases and J lost 7; bases outside the gene matches: 5. The CDR3 is CASSSPGQGNTIYF. DNA for the CDR3: TGTGCCAGCAGTTCACCGGGACAGGGCAACACCATATATTTT.

There are a few counts of this clone. The chain is built from TRBV7-2 and TRBJ2-2, with 9 bases matching TRBD1. Looked up from germline, CDR1 is SGHTA and CDR2 is FQGNSA. The ends lost 5 bases at V and 5 bases at J; junction bases unmatched: 6. This CDR3 has 15 amino acids. CDR3: CASSQGQGRTGELFF. In nucleotides, the CDR3 is TGTGCCAGCAGCCAGGGACAGGGTAGGACCGGGGAGCTGTTTTTT.

The chain links TRBV28 to TRBJ2-2, with a weak D call TRBD1 (6 bases). CDR3 length: 14 amino acids. Germline-derived CDR1 and CDR2 are MDHEN and SYDVKM. Trimming took off 9 bases at V and 4 bases at J, with 15 bases between the two ends. CDR3 sequence: CASQGSGSTGELFF. CDR3 in DNA: TGTGCCAGTCAGGGGTCAGGGAGCACCGGGGAGCTGTTTTTT.

The rearrangement joins TRBV5-6 to TRBJ2-7; D is perhaps TRBD1 (5 bases). The CDR3 length is 14 residues. CDR1 SGHDT and CDR2 YYEEEE come from the germline V gene. V lost 0 bases and J lost 3, with 10 bases in between. The CDR3 nucleotides are TGTGCCAGCAGCTTGGGGCCCCAGGGCTACGAGCAGTACTTC. Amino acid sequence: CASSLGPQGYEQYF.

V gene TRBV29-1 combines with J gene TRBJ2-6; D gene unclear. Trimming removed 4 bases from V and 2 bases from J, with 6 bases in between. Germline V gene sequence: CDR1 SQVTM, CDR2 ANQGSEA. The CDR3 has 13 residues. Here the CDR3 DNA reads TGCAGCGTTGGAGTTGCTGGGGCCAACGTCCTGACTTTC. Its protein product is CSVGVAGANVLTF. The full variable domain, completed using reference TRBV29-1 and TRBJ2-6, is SAVISQKPSRDICQRGTSLTIQCQVDSQVTMMFWYRQQPGQSLTLIATANQGSEATYESGFVIDKFPISRPNLTFSTLTVSNMSPEDSSIYLCSVGVAGANVLTFGAGSRLTVL.

The sample holds a few counts of this clone. The rearrangement uses TRBV5-1 and TRBJ1-1; D gene ambiguous. Deletions cut 2 bases from V and 1 base from J, with 12 bases between. Germline CDR1 is SGHRS and CDR2 is YFSETQ. The CDR3 runs to 15 residues. CDR3 loop: CASSFQSVQNTEAFF. As DNA, the CDR3 is TGCGCCAGCAGCTTCCAGTCTGTCCAGAACACTGAAGCTTTCTTT.

This clone has just a few counts. The J gene is TRBJ2-2, the V gene TRBV6-4; D is possibly TRBD1 (5 bases). Deletions cut 6 bases from V and 1 base from J, with 12 bases between. CDR1 is MRHNA, CDR2 SNTAGT, per germline. The CDR3 runs 15 residues. DNA for the CDR3: TGTGCCAGCAGCCCCAGGGCGGAGAACACCGGGGAGCTGTTTTTT. Protein product: CASSPRAENTGELFF.

This rearrangement joins TRBV21-1 to TRBJ2-1; the table's TRBD1 call for D was not verified on the DNA. TRBV21-1 constitutes a pseudogene. This CDR3 comprises 14 residues. Written as DNA, the CDR3 is TGTGCCAGCAGCAAAGAGCAGGGTGGCAATGAGCAGTTCTTC. It specifies CASSKEQGGNEQFF.